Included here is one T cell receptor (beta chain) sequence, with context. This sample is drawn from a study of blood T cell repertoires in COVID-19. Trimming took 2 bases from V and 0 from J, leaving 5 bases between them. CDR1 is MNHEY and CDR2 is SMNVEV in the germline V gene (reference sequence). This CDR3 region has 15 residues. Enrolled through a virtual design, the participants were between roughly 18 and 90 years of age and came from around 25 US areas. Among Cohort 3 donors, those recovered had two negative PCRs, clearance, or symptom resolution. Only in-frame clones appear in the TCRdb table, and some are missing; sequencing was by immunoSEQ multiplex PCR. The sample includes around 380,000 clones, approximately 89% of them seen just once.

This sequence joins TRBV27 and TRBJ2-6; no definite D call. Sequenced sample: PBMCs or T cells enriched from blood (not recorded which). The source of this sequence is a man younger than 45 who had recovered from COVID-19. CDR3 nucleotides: TGTGCCAGCAGTTTAAAGAGCTCTGGGGCCAACGTCCTGACTTTC. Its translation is CASSLKSSGANVLTF.